This T cell receptor (beta chain) was retrieved from a study of blood T cell repertoires in COVID-19 (dated by TCRdb to about 2020). For the study in its entirety: Samples from collaborators originated in the United States, Italy and Spain and spanned both the acute and convalescent phases of COVID-19. The material from the prospective study consisted of cDNA or gDNA derived from T cells, B-cell-depleted T cells, or PBMCs. Deeply sampled blood TCRbeta repertoires from subjects exposed to, actively infected with, or recovered from COVID-19 were included in the dataset. A freely available public database, intended as a resource for researchers studying the immune response to SARS-CoV-2, is where the repertoires were released. The samples were drawn from two sources: the first 160 participants of the ongoing ImmuneRACE study, and fewer than 1,500 subjects contributed by 6 global collaborators. Nearly every sample came with metadata listing a de-identified subject ID, COVID-19 status, age in years and sex. Where available, HLA class I and class II types were taken from metadata supplied by the sample provider and were not determined by assay-based typing.

TCRbeta CDR3 regions were amplified from genomic DNA using the immunoSEQ Assay, a bias-controlled multiplex PCR. On the authors' methods: Nucleated cell counts per sample were estimated from amplification of reference gene primers within the assay. Sequence reads were collapsed and filtered to measure the absolute abundance of every unique TCRbeta CDR3 rearrangement. For each sample, productive Simpson clonality was calculated as the square root of Simpson's diversity index across productive rearrangements. TCRdb's version of the immuneACCESS table is confined to in-frame rearrangements and falls short of the full clone set. An unresolved V gene accounts for under half of the shortfall where checked; the remainder is of unknown origin. For V, J and clone size, that table is used; D and trimming come from the DNA. The sample contains some 150,000 clones, more than 75% of them found a single time. The top ten clonotypes cover approximately 5% of the sample.

Whole blood was collected in K2EDTA tubes by collaborating institutions according to the institutions' own protocols. For TCRbeta analysis, collaborator samples were shipped as frozen whole blood, as isolated PBMCs, or as DNA extracted from either sample type. This clone was counted once. Its binding antigen is unknown. Base qualities were left out, and no much larger clone turns up one base away. Paper-wide results and their limitations: How much clinical and demographic metadata was included differed by source and by participant, and the metadata was provided uncurated.

The origin of this receptor is a human donor in a cohort sampled during active COVID-19. Sequencing was done on a sample of peripheral blood.

The bases are TGTGCCAGCAGCTTAGGTGGAGGGGAGGCATATGGCTACACCTTC. This encodes CASSLGGGEAYGYTF. The chain is assembled from TRBV7-9 and TRBJ1-2; TRBD1 is a possible D gene, resting on 5 matching bases. From a lookup of the germline V gene (reference sequence), CDR1 and CDR2 are SEHNR and FQNEAQ. Cut back by 1 base and 5 bases, the V and J ends lie 14 bases apart. The CDR3 starts with the cysteine, ends with the phenylalanine, and has 15 residues. Left in the record is the CDR3 DNA by itself, 45 bases read in frame from the first base. With all but the CDR3 taken from the reference TRBV7-9 and TRBJ1-2 genes, the full variable domain is: DTGVSQNPRHKITKRGQNVTFRCDPISEHNRLYWYRQTLGQGPEFLTYFQNEAQLEKSRLLSDRFSAERPKGSFSTLEIQRTEQGDSAMYLCASSLGGGEAYGYTFGSGTRLTVV.